These 20 T cell receptor beta chains were all obtained from the same sample, sequenced in a study of shared clonotypes between healthy human individuals. Clones were read by immunoSEQ multiplex PCR, and TCRdb kept only the in-frame ones, dropping some. The sample includes approximately 2,000,000 clones, 85% to 95% seen only once; the top ten take about 0.36%. Sequenced sample: naive CD4+ T cells from PBMCs. Noted subset: CD45RA+ positively selected. These receptors came from a man between 18 and 35 years old in good health. Some clones in this sample may be carry-over from other donors' samples.

The gene calls are TRBV5-1 and TRBJ2-7; a possible D gene is TRBD2 (5 bases). CDR1 and CDR2 (germline): SGHRS, YFSETQ. V lost 2 bases, J lost 2 bases, and 14 bases lay in between. This CDR3 contains 15 residues. In DNA form, the CDR3 reads TGCGCCAGCAGCTTTAATAGCGCAAGAGCCTACGAGCAGTACTTC. Translation: CASSFNSARAYEQYF.

In regard to this clone: The sample holds other DNA sequences that translate to the same CDR3. The chain couples TRBV5-1 to TRBJ2-2; D unclear. V gave up 0 bases and J gave up 5 bases, with 5 bases separating them. The length of the CDR3 is 13 residues. Germline values: CDR1 SGHRS, CDR2 YFSETQ. The CDR3 loop is CASSLVVTGELFF. The CDR3, as DNA: TGCGCCAGCAGCTTGGTGGTAACCGGGGAGCTGTTTTTT.

The chain couples TRBV19 to TRBJ2-1; D is perhaps TRBD1 or TRBD2 (5 bases each). The germline V and J ends were trimmed by 0 bases and 15 bases, with 12 bases remaining between them. In germline, CDR1 is LNHDA, CDR2 SQIVND (reference sequence). CDR3 size: 12 residues. The CDR3 region is CASSIDLRGLFF. DNA for the CDR3: TGTGCCAGTAGTATAGATTTGAGGGGTTTGTTCTTC. Full variable domain (remainder filled in from reference TRBV19 and TRBJ2-1): DGGITQSPKYLFRKEGQNVTLSCEQNLNHDAMYWYRQDPGQGLRLIYYSQIVNDFQKGDIAEGYSVSREKKESFPLTVTSAQKNPTAFYLCASSIDLRGLFFGPGTRLTVL.

This chain uses TRBV28 with TRBJ2-3; TRBD2 aligns across 7 bases. CDR3 length: 14 residues. The germline V gene has CDR1 MDHEN and CDR2 SYDVKM. V lost 8 bases, J lost 0 bases, and 5 bases stayed unmatched. In DNA, the CDR3 is TGTGCCAGCGTGGGGGGGTCTAGCACAGATACGCAGTATTTT. It codes for CASVGGSSTDTQYF.

The rearrangement links TRBV4-1 to TRBJ1-1, with 7 bases fitting TRBD1. Trimming at V came to 2 bases and at J to 4 bases, leaving 10 bases not matched to a gene. The CDR3 extends over 16 amino acids. Germline CDR1 reads MGHRA; CDR2 reads YSYEKL. Here the CDR3 reads CASSQLDREASTEAFF. The CDR3 DNA follows: TGCGCCAGCAGCCAACTTGACAGGGAGGCGAGCACTGAAGCTTTCTTT.

Regarding this clone: Other DNA sequences in this sample translate to the same CDR3. This chain links TRBV28 with TRBJ1-2; the D gene is possibly TRBD1 (6 bases). V lost 6 bases and J lost 5, with 16 bases in between. CDR1 and CDR2 (germline): MDHEN, SYDVKM. The CDR3 covers 14 residues. CDR3 in DNA: TGTGCCAGCAGCCCGCCGGACAGACCTTATGGCTACACCTTC. This encodes CASSPPDRPYGYTF.

The V and J genes are TRBV6-1 and TRBJ2-7, with D possibly matching TRBD1 (6 bases). V was cut by 0 bases and J by 1 base, with 13 bases left in between. The CDR3 is 16 amino acids. Germline V gives CDR1 MNHNS, CDR2 SASEGT. CDR3 nucleotide sequence: TGTGCCAGCAGTGAAGCGTGGGGGCGGAGGTCCTACGAGCAGTACTTC. This gives the protein CASSEAWGRRSYEQYF.

As for this clone: Other nucleotide sequences from this sample produce the same CDR3. V and J are TRBV2 and TRBJ1-4; D call uncertain. The germline gives CDR1 SNHLY, CDR2 FYNNEI. The CDR3 has 12 residues. Trimming stripped 4 bases from V and 7 bases from J, with 7 bases between. The CDR3 here is CASSGGGEKLFF. The CDR3 DNA reads as TGTGCCAGCAGTGGGGGTGGTGAAAAACTGTTTTTT.

Regarding this clone: The identical CDR3 is also encoded by other nucleotide sequences in the sample. The CDR3 reads CASSPGTANTGELFF. The CDR3 DNA reads as TGCGCCAGCAGCCCCGGGACGGCGAACACCGGGGAGCTGTTTTTT. The gene calls are TRBV5-1 and TRBJ2-2; either TRBD1 or TRBD2 may supply D (5 bases each). Per germline, CDR1 SGHRS and CDR2 YFSETQ. The V end lost 4 bases, the J end lost 0 bases, and 10 bases lay between the germline ends. The CDR3 contains 15 residues.

A few counts support this clone. V and J are TRBV7-9 and TRBJ1-1; D is ambiguous. CDR3 length: 15 residues. Germline CDR1 and CDR2: SEHNR and FQNEAQ (reference sequence). V was pared by 2 bases and J by 1 base, with 11 bases between. The CDR3 is CASSLLLLQNTEAFF. In DNA, the CDR3 is TGTGCCAGCAGCTTACTCCTCTTACAGAACACTGAAGCTTTCTTT.

This clone has more than one count but fewer than ten. V and J are TRBV6-1 and TRBJ1-1; the D gene is possibly TRBD1 (6 bases). CDR3 length: 14 amino acids. Trimming removed 3 bases from V and 0 bases from J, with 8 bases in between. Looked up from germline, CDR1 is MNHNS and CDR2 is SASEGT. CDR3 nucleotide sequence: TGTGCCAGCAGTGAGCAGGGGTTGAACACTGAAGCTTTCTTT. This codes for CASSEQGLNTEAFF.

V is TRBV2 and J is TRBJ2-7, with 9 bases lining up with TRBD2. The CDR3 contains 14 residues. V lost 4 bases, J lost 6 bases, and 7 bases stayed unmatched. Germline assignment: CDR1 SNHLY and CDR2 FYNNEI. The CDR3 loop is CASSVASGISEQYF. For the CDR3, the DNA is TGTGCCAGCAGTGTAGCTAGCGGGATTTCCGAGCAGTACTTC.

The chain carries TRBV11-3 and TRBJ2-3; unclear D gene. Between the trimmed V and J ends, which lost 2 bases and 2 bases, there was a span of 8 bases. Germline CDR1 SGHNT, CDR2 YENEEA. The CDR3 extends over 14 amino acids. The CDR3 DNA sequence: TGTGCCAGCAGCTTATCTTCGGCCACAGATACGCAGTATTTT. It encodes CASSLSSATDTQYF.

The chain has TRBV6-1 and TRBJ2-3; TRBD1 agrees at 8 bases. The CDR3 has 15 amino acids. With V trimmed by 4 bases and J by 2 bases, 5 bases remained unmatched. CDR1 and CDR2 from the germline V gene are MNHNS and SASEGT. The CDR3 DNA reads as TGTGCCAGCAGTGGGACAGGGATGCTCACAGATACGCAGTATTTT. Amino acids: CASSGTGMLTDTQYF.

This chain joins TRBV7-8 and TRBJ2-1; tentative D call: TRBD2 (6 bases). The length of the CDR3 is 17 residues. Trimming removed 1 base from V and 2 bases from J, with 15 bases in between. Per the germline V gene, CDR1 is SGHVS and CDR2 is FQNEAQ. This CDR3 is CASSLVGRDWTYNEQFF. DNA of the CDR3: TGTGCCAGCAGCTTAGTGGGCCGGGACTGGACCTACAATGAGCAGTTCTTC.

The chain recombines TRBV4-1 with TRBJ1-4; D may be TRBD1 (6 bases). Trimming removed 4 bases at V and 5 bases at J, with 11 bases between. Germline CDR1 and CDR2: MGHRA and YSYEKL. This CDR3 has 14 residues. CDR3 in DNA: TGCGCCAGCAGCCTCGACAGGCTAAATGAAAAACTGTTTTTT. It translates to CASSLDRLNEKLFF.

The genes are TRBV5-1 and TRBJ1-5; D not certain. CDR3 length equals 14 residues. Germline CDR1 SGHRS, CDR2 YFSETQ. Trimming took 4 bases from V and 3 from J, leaving 11 bases between them. CDR3 DNA sequence: TGCGCCAGCAGCACGCAGGATACCAATCAGCCCCAGCATTTT. Translating gives CASSTQDTNQPQHF.

The CDR3 region is CASSSPSSGRETGELFF. CDR3 nucleotides: TGTGCCAGCAGTTCCCCCAGTTCCGGGCGGGAGACCGGGGAGCTGTTTTTT. J is TRBJ2-2 and V is TRBV27; 7 nucleotides match TRBD2. CDR1 MNHEY and CDR2 SMNVEV come from the germline V gene (reference sequence). V gave up 4 bases and J gave up 5 bases; unmatched junction bases: 13. This CDR3 spans 17 amino acids.

The V gene is TRBV6-6, the J gene TRBJ2-7; 9 bases are shared with TRBD1. CDR1 and CDR2 (germline): MNHNY, SVGAGI (reference sequence). This CDR3 is built from 14 residues. After removal of 6 bases from V and 2 bases from J, the junction contained 5 bases not matched to a gene. CDR3 in DNA: TGTGCCAGCAGGTCCGGGACAGGGACCTACGAGCAGTACTTC. It codes for CASRSGTGTYEQYF.

The genes are TRBV2 and TRBJ2-3, with D tentatively TRBD1 (5 bases). Trimming cost V 6 bases and J 4 bases, with 14 bases left between them. This CDR3 spans 14 amino acids. The germline V gene encodes CDR1 SNHLY and CDR2 FYNNEI. CDR3 nucleotides: TGTGCCAGCAGGCTAGATCAGGGTCCAGATACGCAGTATTTT. Its protein product is CASRLDQGPDTQYF. Full variable domain (rest looked up from reference TRBV2 and TRBJ2-3): EPEVTQTPSHQVTQMGQEVILRCVPISNHLYFYWYRQILGQKVEFLVSFYNNEISEKSEIFDDQFSVERPDGSNFTLKIRSTKLEDSAMYFCASRLDQGPDTQYFGPGTRLTVL.